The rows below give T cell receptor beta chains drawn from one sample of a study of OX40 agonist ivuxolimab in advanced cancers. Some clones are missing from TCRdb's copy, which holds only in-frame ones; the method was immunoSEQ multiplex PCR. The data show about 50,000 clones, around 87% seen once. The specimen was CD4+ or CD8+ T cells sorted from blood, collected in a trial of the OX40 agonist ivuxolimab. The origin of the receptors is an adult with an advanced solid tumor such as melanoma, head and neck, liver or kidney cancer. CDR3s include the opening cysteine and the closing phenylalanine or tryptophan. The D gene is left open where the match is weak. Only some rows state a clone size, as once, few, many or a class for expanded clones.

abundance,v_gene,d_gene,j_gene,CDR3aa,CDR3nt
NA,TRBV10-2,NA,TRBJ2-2,CASSESWANTGELFF,TGCGCCAGCAGTGAGTCTTGGGCGAACACCGGGGAGCTGTTTTTT
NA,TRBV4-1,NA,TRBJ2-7,CASSQEITRGRYEQYF,TGCGCCAGCAGCCAAGAAATCACCAGGGGCCGCTACGAGCAGTACTTC
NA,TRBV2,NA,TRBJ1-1,CASRRLGTPNTEAFF,TGTGCCAGCAGACGTCTCGGGACACCGAACACTGAAGCTTTCTTT
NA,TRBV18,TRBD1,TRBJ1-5,CASSLTGQGGFNQPQHF,TGTGCCAGCTCACTTACGGGACAGGGTGGATTTAATCAGCCCCAGCATTTT
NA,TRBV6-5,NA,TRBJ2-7,CASSPGGSGKREQYF,TGTGCCAGCAGTCCGGGGGGCAGCGGGAAAAGGGAGCAGTACTTC
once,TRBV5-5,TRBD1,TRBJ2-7,CASSRTGTSYEQYF,TGTGCCAGCAGCCGGACAGGGACTTCCTACGAGCAGTACTTC
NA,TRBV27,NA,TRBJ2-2,CASSPRPNTGELFF,TGTGCCAGCAGTCCCCGACCGAACACCGGGGAGCTGTTTTTT
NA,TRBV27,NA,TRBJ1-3,CASSLLSHRRHGNTIYF,TGTGCCAGCAGTTTACTTAGCCACAGAAGACATGGAAACACCATATATTTT
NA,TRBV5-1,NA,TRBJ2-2,CASSLQELTTGELFF,TGCGCCAGCAGCTTACAGGAACTCACGACCGGGGAGCTGTTTTTT
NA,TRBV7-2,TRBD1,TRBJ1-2,CASISDRGGYGYTF,TGTGCCAGCATCTCCGACAGGGGAGGGTATGGCTACACCTTC
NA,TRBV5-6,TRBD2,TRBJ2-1,CASSERGGISSSYNEQFF,TGTGCCAGCAGCGAGCGGGGAGGGATTTCAAGCTCCTACAATGAGCAGTTCTTC
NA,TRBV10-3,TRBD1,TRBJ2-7,CAIRPTGAPYEQYF,TGTGCCATCAGGCCGACAGGGGCGCCCTACGAGCAGTACTTC
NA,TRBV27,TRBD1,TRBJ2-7,CASRKDRGYEQYF,TGTGCCAGCAGAAAAGACAGGGGTTACGAGCAGTACTTC
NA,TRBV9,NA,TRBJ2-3,CASSVVARKDTQYF,TGTGCCAGCAGCGTAGTGGCTAGGAAAGATACGCAGTATTTT
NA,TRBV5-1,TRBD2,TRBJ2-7,CASARNGEGWDEQYF,TGCGCCAGCGCCAGGAATGGGGAGGGTTGGGACGAGCAGTACTTC
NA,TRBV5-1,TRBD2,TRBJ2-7,CASSRSGGNYEQYF,TGCGCCAGCAGTCGTAGCGGGGGTAACTACGAGCAGTACTTC
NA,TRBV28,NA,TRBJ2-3,CASSFGFTDTQYF,TGTGCCAGCAGTTTTGGGTTCACAGATACGCAGTATTTT
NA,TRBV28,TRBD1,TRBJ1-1,CASSVQGRGTEAFF,TGTGCCAGCAGTGTACAGGGGCGAGGCACTGAAGCTTTCTTT
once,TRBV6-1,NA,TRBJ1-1,CASQSGVDTEAFF,TGTGCCAGCCAGTCGGGGGTGGACACTGAAGCTTTCTTT
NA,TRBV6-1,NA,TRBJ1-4,CASSEYGTPATNEKLFF,TGTGCCAGCAGTGAATACGGGACACCTGCAACTAATGAAAAACTGTTTTTT
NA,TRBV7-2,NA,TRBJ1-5,CASSTRGIGNQPQHF,TGTGCCAGCAGCACCCGTGGGATAGGGAATCAGCCCCAGCATTTT